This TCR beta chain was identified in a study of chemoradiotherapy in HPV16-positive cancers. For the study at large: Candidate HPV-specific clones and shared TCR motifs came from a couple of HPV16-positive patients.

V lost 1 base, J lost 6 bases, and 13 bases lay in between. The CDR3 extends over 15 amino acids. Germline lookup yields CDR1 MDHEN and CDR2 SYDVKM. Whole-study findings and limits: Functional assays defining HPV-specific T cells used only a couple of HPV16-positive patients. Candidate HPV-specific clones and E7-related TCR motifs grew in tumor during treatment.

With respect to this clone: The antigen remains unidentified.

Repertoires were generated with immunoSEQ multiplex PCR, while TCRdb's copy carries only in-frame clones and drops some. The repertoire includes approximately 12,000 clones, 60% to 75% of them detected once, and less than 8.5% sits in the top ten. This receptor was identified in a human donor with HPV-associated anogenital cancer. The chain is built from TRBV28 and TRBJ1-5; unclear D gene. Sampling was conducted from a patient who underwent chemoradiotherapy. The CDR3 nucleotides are TGTGCCAGCAGTTTATTCCGGGCTCAGGTTCAGCCCCAGCATTTT. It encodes CASSLFRAQVQPQHF. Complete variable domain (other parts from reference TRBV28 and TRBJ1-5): DVKVTQSSRYLVKRTGEKVFLECVQDMDHENMFWYRQDPGLGLRLIYFSYDVKMKEKGDIPEGYSVSREKKERFSLILESASTNQTSMYLCASSLFRAQVQPQHFGDGTRLSIL.